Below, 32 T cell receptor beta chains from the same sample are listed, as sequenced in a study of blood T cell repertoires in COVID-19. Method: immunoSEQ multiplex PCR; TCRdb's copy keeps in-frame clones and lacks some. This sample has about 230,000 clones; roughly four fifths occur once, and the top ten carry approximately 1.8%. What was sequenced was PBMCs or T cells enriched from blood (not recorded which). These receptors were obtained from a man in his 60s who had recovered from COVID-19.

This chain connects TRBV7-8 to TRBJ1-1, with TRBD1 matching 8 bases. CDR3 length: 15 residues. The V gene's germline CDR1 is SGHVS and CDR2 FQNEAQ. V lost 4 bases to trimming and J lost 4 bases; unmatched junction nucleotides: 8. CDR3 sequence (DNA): TGTGCCAGCAGCTCACGTGAGCAGGGGGCCACTGAAGCTTTCTTT. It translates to CASSSREQGATEAFF.

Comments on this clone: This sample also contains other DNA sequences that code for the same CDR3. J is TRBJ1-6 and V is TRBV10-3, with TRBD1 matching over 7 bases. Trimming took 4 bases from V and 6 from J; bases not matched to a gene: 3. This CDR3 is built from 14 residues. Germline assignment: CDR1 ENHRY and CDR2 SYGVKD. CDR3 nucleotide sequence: TGTGCCATCAGTGGACAGGGTTTTAATTCACCCCTCCACTTT. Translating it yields CAISGQGFNSPLHF.

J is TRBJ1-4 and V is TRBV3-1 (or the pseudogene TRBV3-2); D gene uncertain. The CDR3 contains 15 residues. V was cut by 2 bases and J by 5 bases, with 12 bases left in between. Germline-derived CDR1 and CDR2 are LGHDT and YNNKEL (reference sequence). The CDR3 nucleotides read TGTGCCAGCAGCCAAAATGTGGCGGGGAATGAAAAACTGTTTTTT. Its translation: CASSQNVAGNEKLFF.

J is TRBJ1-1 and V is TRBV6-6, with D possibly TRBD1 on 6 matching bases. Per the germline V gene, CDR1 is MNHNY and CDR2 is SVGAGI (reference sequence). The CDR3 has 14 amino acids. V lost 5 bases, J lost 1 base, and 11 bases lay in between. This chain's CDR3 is CASSPEGGNTEAFF. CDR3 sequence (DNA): TGTGCCAGCAGTCCAGAAGGGGGGAACACTGAAGCTTTCTTT.

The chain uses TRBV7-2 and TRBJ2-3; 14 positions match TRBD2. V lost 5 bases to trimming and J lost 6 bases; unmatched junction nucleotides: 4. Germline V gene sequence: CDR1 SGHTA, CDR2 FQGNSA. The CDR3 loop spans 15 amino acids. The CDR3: CASSQGTSGGDTQYF. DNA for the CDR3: TGTGCCAGCAGCCAAGGGACTAGCGGGGGTGATACGCAGTATTTT.

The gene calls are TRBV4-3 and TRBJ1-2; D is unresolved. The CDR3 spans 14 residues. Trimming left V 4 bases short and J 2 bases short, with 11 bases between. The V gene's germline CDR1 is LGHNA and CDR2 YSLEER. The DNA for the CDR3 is TGCGCCAGCAGCCCCCGGACTGCCAACTATGGCTACACCTTC. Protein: CASSPRTANYGYTF.

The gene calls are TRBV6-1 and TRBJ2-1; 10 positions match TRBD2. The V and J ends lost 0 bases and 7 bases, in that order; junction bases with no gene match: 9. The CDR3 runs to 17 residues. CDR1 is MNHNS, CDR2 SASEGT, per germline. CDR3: CASSEAPSGGPKNEQFF. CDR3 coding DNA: TGTGCCAGCAGTGAAGCTCCTAGCGGGGGACCAAAGAATGAGCAGTTCTTC.

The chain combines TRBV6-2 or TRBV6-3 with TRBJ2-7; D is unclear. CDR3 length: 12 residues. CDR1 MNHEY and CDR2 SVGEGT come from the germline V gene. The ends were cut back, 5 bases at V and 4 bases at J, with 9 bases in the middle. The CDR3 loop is CASSPVRYEQYF. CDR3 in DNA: TGTGCCAGCAGTCCCGTCAGGTACGAGCAGTACTTC.

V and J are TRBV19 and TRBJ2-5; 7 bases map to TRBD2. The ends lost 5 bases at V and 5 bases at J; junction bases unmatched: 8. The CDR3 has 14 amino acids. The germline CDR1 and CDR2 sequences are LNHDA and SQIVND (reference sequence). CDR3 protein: CASSSAGGWETQYF. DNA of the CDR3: TGTGCCAGTAGTTCAGCCGGGGGGTGGGAGACCCAGTACTTC.

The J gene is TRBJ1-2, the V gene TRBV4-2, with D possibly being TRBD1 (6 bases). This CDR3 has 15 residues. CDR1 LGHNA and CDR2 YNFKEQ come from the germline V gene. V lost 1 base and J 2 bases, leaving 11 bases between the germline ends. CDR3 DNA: TGTGCCAGCAGCCAAGCAGGGGCCAAAAACTATGGCTACACCTTC. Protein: CASSQAGAKNYGYTF.

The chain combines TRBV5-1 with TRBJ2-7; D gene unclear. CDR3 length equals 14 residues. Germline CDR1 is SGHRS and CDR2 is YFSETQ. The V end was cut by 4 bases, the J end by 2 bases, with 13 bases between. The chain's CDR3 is CASSPAAKAYEQYF. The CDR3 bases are TGCGCCAGCAGCCCGGCGGCAAAAGCCTACGAGCAGTACTTC.

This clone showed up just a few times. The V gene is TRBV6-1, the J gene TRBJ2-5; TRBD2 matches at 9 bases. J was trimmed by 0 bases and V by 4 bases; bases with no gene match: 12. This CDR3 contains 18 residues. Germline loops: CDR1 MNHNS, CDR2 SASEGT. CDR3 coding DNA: TGTGCCAGCAGTGCATACCTCTCTAGCGGGGTGTACCAAGAGACCCAGTACTTC. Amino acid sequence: CASSAYLSSGVYQETQYF.

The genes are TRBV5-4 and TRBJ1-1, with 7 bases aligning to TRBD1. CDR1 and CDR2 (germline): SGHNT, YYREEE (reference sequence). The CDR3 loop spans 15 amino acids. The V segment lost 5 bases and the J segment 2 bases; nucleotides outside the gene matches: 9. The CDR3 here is CASRRGGQVNTEAFF. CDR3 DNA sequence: TGTGCCAGCAGACGAGGGGGCCAGGTTAACACTGAAGCTTTCTTT.

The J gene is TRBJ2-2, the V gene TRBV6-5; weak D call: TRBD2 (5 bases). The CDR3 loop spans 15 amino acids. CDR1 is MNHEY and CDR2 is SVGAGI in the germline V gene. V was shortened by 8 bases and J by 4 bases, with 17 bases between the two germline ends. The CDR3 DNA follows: TGTGCCAGCGCCTTGTCCCCCGGACTCACCGGGGAGCTGTTTTTT. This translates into CASALSPGLTGELFF.

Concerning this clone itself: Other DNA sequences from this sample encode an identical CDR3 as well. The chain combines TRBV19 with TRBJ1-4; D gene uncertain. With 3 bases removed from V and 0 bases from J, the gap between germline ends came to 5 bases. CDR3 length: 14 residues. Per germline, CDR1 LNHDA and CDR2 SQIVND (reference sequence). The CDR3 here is CASSIQSTNEKLFF. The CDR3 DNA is TGTGCCAGTAGTATTCAGTCAACTAATGAAAAACTGTTTTTT. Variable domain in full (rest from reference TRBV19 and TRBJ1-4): DGGITQSPKYLFRKEGQNVTLSCEQNLNHDAMYWYRQDPGQGLRLIYYSQIVNDFQKGDIAEGYSVSREKKESFPLTVTSAQKNPTAFYLCASSIQSTNEKLFFGSGTQLSVL.

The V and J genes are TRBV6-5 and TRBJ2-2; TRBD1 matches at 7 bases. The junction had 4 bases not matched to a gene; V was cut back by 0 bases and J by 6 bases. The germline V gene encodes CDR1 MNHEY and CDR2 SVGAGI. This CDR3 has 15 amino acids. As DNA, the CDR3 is TGTGCCAGCAGTTACTCGTGGCAGGGGGCCGGGGAGCTGTTTTTT. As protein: CASSYSWQGAGELFF.

CDR3 protein: CAWSFPQGDYGYTF. DNA for the CDR3: TGTGCCTGGAGTTTCCCCCAGGGGGACTATGGCTACACCTTC. The genes are TRBV30 and TRBJ1-2; 7 nucleotides align to TRBD1. V shed 2 bases, J shed 3 bases, and the junction held 6 bases outside the gene matches. This CDR3 is built from 14 residues. Germline values: CDR1 GTSNPN, CDR2 SVGIG (reference sequence).

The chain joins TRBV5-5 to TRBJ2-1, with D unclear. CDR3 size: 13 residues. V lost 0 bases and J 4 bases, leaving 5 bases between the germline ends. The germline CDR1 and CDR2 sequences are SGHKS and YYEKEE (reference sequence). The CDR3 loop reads CASSLDEYNEQFF. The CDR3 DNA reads TGTGCCAGCAGCTTGGATGAGTACAATGAGCAGTTCTTC. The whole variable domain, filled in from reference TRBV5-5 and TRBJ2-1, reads DAGVTQSPTHLIKTRGQQVTLRCSPISGHKSVSWYQQVLGQGPQFIFQYYEKEERGRGNFPDRFSARQFPNYSSELNVNALLLGDSALYLCASSLDEYNEQFFGPGTRLTVL.

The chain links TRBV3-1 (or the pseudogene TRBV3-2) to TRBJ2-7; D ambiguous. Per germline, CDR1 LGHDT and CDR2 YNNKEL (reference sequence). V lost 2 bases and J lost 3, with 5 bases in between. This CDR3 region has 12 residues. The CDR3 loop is CASSQTGYEQYF. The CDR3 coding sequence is TGTGCCAGCAGCCAAACCGGCTACGAGCAGTACTTC.

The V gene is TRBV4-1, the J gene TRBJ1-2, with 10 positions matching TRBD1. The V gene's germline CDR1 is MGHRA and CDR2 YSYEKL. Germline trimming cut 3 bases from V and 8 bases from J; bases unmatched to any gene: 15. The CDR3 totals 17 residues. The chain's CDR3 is CASSQGSQGTGVHGYTF. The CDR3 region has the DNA TGCGCCAGCAGCCAGGGTAGCCAAGGGACAGGGGTACACGGCTACACCTTC.

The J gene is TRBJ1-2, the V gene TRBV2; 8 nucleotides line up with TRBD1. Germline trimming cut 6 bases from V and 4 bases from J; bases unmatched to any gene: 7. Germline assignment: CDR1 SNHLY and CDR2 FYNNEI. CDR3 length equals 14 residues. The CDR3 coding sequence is TGTGCCAGCAGCTCAGGGGGCGAAGGCTATGGCTACACCTTC. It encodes CASSSGGEGYGYTF.

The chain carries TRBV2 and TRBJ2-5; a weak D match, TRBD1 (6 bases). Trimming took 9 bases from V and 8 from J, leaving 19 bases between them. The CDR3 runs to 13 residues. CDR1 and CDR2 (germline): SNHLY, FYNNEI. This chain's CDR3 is CASGQSIGGTQYF. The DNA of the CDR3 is TGTGCCAGTGGACAGTCAATCGGTGGTACCCAGTACTTC.

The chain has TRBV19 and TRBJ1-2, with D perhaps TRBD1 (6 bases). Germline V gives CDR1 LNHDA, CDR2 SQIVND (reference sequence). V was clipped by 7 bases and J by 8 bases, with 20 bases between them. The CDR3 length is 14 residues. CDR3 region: CASNPTGPGEGYTF. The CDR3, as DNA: TGTGCCAGTAACCCGACAGGTCCAGGTGAGGGCTACACCTTC. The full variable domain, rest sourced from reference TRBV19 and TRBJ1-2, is DGGITQSPKYLFRKEGQNVTLSCEQNLNHDAMYWYRQDPGQGLRLIYYSQIVNDFQKGDIAEGYSVSREKKESFPLTVTSAQKNPTAFYLCASNPTGPGEGYTFGSGTRLTVV.

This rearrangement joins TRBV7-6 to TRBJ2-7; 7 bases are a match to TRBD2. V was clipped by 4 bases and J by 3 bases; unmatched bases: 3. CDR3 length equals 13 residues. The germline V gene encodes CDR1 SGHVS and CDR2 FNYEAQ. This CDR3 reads CASSSRGSYEQYF. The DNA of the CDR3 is TGTGCCAGCAGCTCGCGGGGGAGCTACGAGCAGTACTTC.

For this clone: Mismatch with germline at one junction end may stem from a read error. CDR3 loop: CATSEGRDSDQPQHF. The CDR3 coding sequence is TGTGCCACCAGTGAAGGTCGCGATAGCGATCAGCCCCAGCATTTT. The chain carries TRBV24-1 and TRBJ1-5; D is ambiguous. Germline CDR1 reads KGHDR; CDR2 reads SFDVKD. The CDR3 is made up of 15 amino acids.

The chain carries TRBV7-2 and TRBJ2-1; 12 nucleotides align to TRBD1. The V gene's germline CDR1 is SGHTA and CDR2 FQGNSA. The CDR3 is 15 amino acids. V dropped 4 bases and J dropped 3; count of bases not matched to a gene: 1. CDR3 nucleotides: TGTGCCAGCAGCTGGGACAGGGGGCACTACAATGAGCAGTTCTTC. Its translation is CASSWDRGHYNEQFF.

The CDR3 DNA sequence: TGTGCCAGCAGCCCCACCGCTGGACAGGAAGCTTTCTTT. This encodes CASSPTAGQEAFF. The chain recombines TRBV7-6 with TRBJ1-1, with D perhaps matching TRBD1 (6 bases). CDR1 SGHVS and CDR2 FNYEAQ come from the germline V gene. The CDR3 runs to 13 residues. The V gene lost 5 bases and the J gene lost 8 bases, with 15 bases spanning the gap.

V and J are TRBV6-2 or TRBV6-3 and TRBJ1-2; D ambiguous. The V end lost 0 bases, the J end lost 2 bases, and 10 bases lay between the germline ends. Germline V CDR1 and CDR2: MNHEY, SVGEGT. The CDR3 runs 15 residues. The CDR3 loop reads CASSYSWARNYGYTF. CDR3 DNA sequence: TGTGCCAGCAGTTACTCGTGGGCCAGGAACTATGGCTACACCTTC.

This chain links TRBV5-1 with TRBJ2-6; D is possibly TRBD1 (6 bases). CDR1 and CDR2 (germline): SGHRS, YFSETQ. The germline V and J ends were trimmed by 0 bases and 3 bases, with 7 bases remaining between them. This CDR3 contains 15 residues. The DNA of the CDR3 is TGCGCCAGCAGCTTGGACAGGGTTGGGGCCAACGTCCTGACTTTC. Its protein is CASSLDRVGANVLTF.

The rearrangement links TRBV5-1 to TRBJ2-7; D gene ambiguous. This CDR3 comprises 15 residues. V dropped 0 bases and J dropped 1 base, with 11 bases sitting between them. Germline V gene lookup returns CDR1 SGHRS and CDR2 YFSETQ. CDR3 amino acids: CASSLEPVASYEQYF. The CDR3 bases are TGCGCCAGCAGCTTGGAACCAGTTGCTTCCTACGAGCAGTACTTC.

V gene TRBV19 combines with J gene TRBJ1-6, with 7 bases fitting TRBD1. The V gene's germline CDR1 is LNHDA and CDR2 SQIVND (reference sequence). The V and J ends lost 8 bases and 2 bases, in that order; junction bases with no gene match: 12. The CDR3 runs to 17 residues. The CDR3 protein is CASGGPGGITYNSPLHF. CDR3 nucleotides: TGTGCCAGTGGCGGGCCAGGGGGGATCACCTATAATTCACCCCTCCACTTT.

CDR3 bases: TGTGCCAGCAGTCGGGACACCACCAGGTGGGAGACCCAGTACTTC. This sequence encodes CASSRDTTRWETQYF. This chain joins TRBV6-5 and TRBJ2-5; D may be TRBD1 (6 bases). The V end lost 5 bases, the J end lost 5 bases, and 18 bases lay between the germline ends. CDR1 MNHEY and CDR2 SVGAGI come from the germline V gene. The CDR3 runs 15 residues.